This T cell receptor (beta chain) appears in the sequencing data of a study of T cell responses to AZD1222 COVID-19 vaccine. This CDR3 has 12 residues. Germline V CDR1 and CDR2: MDHEN, SYDVKM. V was trimmed by 9 bases and J by 3 bases, leaving 12 bases between them. The method was immunoSEQ multiplex PCR; TCRdb's version includes in-frame clones alone and lacks a portion of them. The sample yields fewer than 120,000 clones, around 89% seen once. The chain combines TRBV28 with TRBJ2-7; D is tentatively TRBD1 or TRBD2 (7 bases each). The sample here was peripheral blood, taken on day 0 of AZD1222 vaccination. The clonotype comes from an adult in good health. The CDR3 coding sequence is TGTGCCAGTTCAGGGGGGGACTACGAGCAGTACTTC. It yields the protein CASSGGDYEQYF.